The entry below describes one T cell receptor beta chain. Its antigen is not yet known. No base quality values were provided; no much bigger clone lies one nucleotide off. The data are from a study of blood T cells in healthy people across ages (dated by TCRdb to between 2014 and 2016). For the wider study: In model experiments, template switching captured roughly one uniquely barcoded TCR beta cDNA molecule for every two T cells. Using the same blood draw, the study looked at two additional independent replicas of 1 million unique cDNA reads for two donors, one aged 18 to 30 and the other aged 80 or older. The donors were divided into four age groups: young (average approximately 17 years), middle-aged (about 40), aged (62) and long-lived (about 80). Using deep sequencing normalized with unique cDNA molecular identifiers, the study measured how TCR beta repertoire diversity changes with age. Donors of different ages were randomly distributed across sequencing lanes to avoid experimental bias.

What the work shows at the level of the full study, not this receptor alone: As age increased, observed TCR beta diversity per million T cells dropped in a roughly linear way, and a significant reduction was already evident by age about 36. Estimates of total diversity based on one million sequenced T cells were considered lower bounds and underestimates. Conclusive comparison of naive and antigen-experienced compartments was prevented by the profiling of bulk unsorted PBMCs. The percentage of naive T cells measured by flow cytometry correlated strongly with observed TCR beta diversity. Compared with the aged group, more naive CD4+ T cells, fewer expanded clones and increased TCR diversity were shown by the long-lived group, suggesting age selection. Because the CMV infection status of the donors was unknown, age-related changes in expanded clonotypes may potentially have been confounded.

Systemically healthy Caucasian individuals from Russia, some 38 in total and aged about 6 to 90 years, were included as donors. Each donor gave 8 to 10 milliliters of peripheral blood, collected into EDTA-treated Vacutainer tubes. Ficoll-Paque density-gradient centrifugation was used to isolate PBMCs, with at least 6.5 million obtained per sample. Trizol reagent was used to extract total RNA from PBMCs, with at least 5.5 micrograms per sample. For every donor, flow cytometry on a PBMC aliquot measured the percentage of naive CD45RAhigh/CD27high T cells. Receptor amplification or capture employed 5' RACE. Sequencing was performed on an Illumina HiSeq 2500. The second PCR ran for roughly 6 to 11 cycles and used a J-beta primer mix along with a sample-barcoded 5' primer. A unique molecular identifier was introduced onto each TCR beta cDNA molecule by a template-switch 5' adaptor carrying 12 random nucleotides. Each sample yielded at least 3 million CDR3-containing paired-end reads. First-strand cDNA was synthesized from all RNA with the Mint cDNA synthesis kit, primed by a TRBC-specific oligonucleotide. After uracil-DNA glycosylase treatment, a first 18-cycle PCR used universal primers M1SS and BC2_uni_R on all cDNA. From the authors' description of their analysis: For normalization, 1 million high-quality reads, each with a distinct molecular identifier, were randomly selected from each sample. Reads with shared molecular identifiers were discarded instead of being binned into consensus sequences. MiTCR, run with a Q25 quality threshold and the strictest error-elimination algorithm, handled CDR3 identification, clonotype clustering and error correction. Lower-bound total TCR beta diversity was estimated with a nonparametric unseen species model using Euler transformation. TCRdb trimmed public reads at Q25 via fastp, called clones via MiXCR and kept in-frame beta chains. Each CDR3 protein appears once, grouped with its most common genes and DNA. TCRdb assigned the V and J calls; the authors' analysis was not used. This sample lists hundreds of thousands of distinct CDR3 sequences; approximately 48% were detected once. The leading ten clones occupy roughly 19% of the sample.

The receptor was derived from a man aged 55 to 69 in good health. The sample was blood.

Here is the DNA: TGTGCCAGCAGCGCCTGTCCGGGACAGGGGGAAGATGAAAAACTGTTTTTT. Translated, it reads CASSACPGQGEDEKLFF. The sequence is built from TRBV21-1 and TRBJ1-4; no DNA check was done on the table's D call, TRBD1. TRBV21-1 is noted as a pseudogene. The CDR3 contains 17 residues, cysteine and phenylalanine counted. The only DNA kept is the CDR3, 51 bases in frame from the first base.